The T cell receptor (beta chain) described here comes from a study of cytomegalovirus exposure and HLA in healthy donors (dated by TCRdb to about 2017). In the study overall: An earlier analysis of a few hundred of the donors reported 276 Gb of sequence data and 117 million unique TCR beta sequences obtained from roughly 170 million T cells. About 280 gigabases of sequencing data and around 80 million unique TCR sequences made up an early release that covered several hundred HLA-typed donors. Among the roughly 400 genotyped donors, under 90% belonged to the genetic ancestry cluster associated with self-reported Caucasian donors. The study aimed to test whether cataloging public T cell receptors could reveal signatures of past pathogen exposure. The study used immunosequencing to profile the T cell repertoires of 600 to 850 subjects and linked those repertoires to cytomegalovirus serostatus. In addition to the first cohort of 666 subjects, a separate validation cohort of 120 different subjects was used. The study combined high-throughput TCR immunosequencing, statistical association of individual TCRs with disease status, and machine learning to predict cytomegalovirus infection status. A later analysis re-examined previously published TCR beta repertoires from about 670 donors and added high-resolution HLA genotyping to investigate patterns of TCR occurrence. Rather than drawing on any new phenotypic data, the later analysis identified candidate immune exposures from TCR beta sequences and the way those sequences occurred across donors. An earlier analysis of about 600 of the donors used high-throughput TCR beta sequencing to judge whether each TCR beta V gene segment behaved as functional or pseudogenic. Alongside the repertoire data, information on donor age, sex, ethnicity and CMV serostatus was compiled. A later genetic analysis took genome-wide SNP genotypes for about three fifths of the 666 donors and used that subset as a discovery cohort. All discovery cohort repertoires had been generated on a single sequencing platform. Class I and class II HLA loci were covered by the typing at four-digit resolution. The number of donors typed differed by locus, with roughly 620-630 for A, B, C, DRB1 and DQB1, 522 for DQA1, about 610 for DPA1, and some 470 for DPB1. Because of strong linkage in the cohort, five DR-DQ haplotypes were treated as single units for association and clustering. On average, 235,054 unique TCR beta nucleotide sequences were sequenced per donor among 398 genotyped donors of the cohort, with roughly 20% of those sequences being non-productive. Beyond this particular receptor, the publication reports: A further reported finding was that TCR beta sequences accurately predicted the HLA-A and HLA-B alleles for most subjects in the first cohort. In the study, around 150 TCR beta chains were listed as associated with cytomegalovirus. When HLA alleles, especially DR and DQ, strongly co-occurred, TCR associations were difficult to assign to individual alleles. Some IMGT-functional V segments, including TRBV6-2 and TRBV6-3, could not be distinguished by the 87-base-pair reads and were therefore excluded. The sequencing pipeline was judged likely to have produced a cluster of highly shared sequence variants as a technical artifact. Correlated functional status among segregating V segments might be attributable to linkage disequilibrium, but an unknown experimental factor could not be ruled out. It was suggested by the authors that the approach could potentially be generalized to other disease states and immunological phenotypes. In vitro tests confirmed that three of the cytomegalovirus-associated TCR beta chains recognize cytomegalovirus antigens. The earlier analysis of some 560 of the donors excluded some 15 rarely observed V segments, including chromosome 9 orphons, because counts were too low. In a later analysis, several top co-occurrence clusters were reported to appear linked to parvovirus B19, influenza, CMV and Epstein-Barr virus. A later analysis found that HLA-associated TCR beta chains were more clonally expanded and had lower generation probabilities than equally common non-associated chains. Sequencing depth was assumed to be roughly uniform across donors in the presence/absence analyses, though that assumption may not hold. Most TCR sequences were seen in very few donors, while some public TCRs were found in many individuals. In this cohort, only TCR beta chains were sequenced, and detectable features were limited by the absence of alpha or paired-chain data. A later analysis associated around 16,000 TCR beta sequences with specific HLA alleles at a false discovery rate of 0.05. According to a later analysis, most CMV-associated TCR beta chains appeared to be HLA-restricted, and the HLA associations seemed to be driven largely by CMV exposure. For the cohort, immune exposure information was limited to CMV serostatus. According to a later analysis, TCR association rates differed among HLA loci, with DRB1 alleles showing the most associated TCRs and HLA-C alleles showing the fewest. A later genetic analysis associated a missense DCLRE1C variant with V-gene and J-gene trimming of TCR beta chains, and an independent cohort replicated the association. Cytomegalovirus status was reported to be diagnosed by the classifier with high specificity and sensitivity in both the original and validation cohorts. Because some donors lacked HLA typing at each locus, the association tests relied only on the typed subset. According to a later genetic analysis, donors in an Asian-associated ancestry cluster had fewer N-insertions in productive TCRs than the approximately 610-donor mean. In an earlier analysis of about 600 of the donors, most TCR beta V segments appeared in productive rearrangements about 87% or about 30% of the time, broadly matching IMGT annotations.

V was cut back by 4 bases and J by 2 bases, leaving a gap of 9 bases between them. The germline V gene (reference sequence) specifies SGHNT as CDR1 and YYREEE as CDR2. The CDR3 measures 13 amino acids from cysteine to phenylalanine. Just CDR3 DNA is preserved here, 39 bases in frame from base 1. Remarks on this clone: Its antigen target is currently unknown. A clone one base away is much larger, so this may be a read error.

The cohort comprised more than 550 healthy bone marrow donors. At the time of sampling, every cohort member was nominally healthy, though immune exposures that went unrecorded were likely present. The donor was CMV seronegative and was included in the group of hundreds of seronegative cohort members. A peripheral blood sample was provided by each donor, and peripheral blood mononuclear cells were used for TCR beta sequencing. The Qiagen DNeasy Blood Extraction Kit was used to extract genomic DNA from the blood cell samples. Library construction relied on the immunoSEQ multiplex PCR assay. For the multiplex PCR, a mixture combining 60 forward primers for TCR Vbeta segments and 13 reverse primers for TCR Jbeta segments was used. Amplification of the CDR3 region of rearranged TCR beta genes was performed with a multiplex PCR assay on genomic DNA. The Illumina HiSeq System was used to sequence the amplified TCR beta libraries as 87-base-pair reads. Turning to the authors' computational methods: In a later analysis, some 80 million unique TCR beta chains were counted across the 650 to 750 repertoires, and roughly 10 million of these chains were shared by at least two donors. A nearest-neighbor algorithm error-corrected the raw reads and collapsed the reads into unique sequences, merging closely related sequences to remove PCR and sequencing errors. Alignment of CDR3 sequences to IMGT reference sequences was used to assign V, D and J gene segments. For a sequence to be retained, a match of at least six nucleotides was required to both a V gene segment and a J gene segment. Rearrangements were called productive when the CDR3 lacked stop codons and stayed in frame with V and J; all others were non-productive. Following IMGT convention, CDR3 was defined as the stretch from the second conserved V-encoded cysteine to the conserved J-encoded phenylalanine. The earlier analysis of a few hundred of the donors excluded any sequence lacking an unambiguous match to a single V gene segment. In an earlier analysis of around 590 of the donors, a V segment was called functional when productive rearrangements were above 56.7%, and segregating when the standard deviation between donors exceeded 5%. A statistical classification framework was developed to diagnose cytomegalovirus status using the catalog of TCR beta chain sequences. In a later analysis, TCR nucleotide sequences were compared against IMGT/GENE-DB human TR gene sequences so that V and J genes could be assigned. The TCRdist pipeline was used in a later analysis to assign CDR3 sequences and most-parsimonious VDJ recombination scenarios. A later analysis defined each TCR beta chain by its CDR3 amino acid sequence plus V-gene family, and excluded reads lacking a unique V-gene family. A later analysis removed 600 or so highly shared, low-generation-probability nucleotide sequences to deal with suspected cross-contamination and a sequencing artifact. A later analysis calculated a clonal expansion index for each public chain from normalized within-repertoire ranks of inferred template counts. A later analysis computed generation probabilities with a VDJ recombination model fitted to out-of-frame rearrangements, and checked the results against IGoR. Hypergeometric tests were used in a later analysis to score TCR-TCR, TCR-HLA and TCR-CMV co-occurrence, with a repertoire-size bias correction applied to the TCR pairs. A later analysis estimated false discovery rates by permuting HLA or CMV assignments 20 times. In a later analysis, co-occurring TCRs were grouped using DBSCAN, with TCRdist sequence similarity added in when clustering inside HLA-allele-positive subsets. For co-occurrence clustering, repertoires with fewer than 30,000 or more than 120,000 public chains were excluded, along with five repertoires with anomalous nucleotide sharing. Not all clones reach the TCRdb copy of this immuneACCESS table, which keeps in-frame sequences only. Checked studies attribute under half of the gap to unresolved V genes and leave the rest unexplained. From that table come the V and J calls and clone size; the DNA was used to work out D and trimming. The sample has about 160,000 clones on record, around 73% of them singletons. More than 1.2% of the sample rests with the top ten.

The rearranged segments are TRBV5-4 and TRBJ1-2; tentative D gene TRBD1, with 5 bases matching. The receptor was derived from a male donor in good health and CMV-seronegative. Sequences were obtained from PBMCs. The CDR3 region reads CASSPDSNYGYTF. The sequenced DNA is TGTGCCAGCAGCCCCGACAGCAACTATGGCTACACCTTC. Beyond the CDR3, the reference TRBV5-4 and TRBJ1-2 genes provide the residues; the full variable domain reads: ETGVTQSPTHLIKTRGQQVTLRCSSQSGHNTVSWYQQALGQGPQFIFQYYREEENGRGNFPPRFSGLQFPNYSSELNVNALELDDSALYLCASSPDSNYGYTFGSGTRLTVV.